Described below is a single T cell receptor beta chain sequence and its context. Its target is not known. Germline loops: CDR1 MNHEY, CDR2 SVGAGI. Trimming took off 2 bases at V and 3 bases at J, with 17 bases between the two ends. The CDR3 contains 16 residues. Profiled with immunoSEQ multiplex PCR; TCRdb holds only in-frame clones, not every one. The sample includes about 95,000 clones, roughly 87% of them seen just once. The sample originates from a study of PD-L1 blockade in urothelial cancer. Time point noted: pretreatment peripheral blood. Study findings and constraints: In blood at 3 weeks, tumor-associated clones expanded more among patients with durable benefit.

The input for sequencing was PBMCs, taken around atezolizumab (anti-PD-L1) treatment. The V call is TRBV6-5, the J call TRBJ2-7; perhaps TRBD1 as D (6 bases). This TCR was recovered from a man aged 55 to 69 with urothelial cancer. CDR3 nucleotide sequence: TGTGCCAGCAGTTACGCGGGCCAGGGGAGTTTCTACGAGCAGTACTTC. Protein: CASSYAGQGSFYEQYF.